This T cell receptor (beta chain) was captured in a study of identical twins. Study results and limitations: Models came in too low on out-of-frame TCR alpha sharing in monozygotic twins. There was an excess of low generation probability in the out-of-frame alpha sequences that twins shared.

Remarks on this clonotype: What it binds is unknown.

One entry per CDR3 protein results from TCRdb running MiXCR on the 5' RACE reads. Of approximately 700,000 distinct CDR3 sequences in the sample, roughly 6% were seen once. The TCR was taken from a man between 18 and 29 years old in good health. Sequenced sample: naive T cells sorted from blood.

CDR3 protein: CASRIYSGERLSGELFF. CDR3 nucleotides: TGTGCCAGCAGAATCTACTCGGGGGAGAGGCTGTCCGGGGAGCTGTTTTTT. The rearrangement uses TRBV5-5 and TRBJ2-2; TRBD2 might be the D (6 bases). With 5 bases removed from V and 6 bases from J, the gap between germline ends came to 23 bases. The CDR3 runs 17 residues. Germline CDR1 SGHKS, CDR2 YYEKEE (reference sequence).